The 20 T cell receptor beta chains listed next were all sequenced from one sample in a study of CD8+ T cells in alopecia areata. Treatment specified: oral pan-JAK inhibitor, 5-10 mg twice daily. Investigators isolated RNA and reverse transcribed it into cDNA to act as the sequencing template. Sequencing was performed with immunoSEQ multiplex PCR; in TCRdb, only in-frame clones are kept and a portion is missing. The sample has over 150,000 clones, 50% to 65% seen once; the top ten hold about 10%. Sequenced material: CD8+ T cells sorted from blood, taken at week 24, from a patient treated with tofacitinib. The receptors here all came from a human donor with alopecia areata.

V usage is TRBV11-2 and J usage is TRBJ2-1, with D maybe TRBD2 (6 bases). The CDR3 loop spans 16 amino acids. Germline lookup yields CDR1 SGHAT and CDR2 FQNNGV. V was pared by 3 bases and J by 3 bases, with 15 bases between. The CDR3 DNA reads TGTGCCAGCAGCTTTCGGGGGACGGGGCTCTACAATGAGCAGTTCTTC. Its protein is CASSFRGTGLYNEQFF.

This clone appeared a few times. The V call is TRBV29-1, the J call TRBJ2-7; D may be TRBD1 or TRBD2 (5 bases each). The CDR3 is 15 residues long. V was pared by 0 bases and J by 6 bases, with 18 bases between. The germline V gene has CDR1 SQVTM and CDR2 ANQGSEA. CDR3 protein: CSVEDEGIDSFEQYF. The CDR3 nucleotides read TGCAGCGTTGAAGATGAGGGGATAGACAGTTTCGAGCAGTACTTC.

CDR3 bases: TGTGCCAGCAGCTTAGAGCTAGCGGGGGGTAATGAGCAGTTCTTC. It yields the protein CASSLELAGGNEQFF. The chain is built from TRBV7-8 and TRBJ2-1, with TRBD2 identical over 11 bases. V trimming: 1 base; J trimming: 7 bases; junction bases outside the gene matches: 3. The CDR3 sequence is 15 residues long. CDR1 is SGHVS, CDR2 FQNEAQ, per germline.

The chain combines TRBV19 with TRBJ1-5; 8 bases agree with TRBD1. In germline, CDR1 is LNHDA, CDR2 SQIVND (reference sequence). The CDR3 consists of 15 residues. The V segment lost 6 bases and the J segment 1 base; nucleotides outside the gene matches: 5. The CDR3 spells CASSHRGGSNQPQHF. The CDR3 DNA reads TGTGCCAGTAGCCACAGGGGGGGAAGCAATCAGCCCCAGCATTTT.

V is TRBV11-2 and J is TRBJ1-5; TRBD1 matches 7 bases. The junction had 11 bases not matched to a gene; V was cut back by 6 bases and J by 9 bases. This CDR3 has 14 amino acids. From germline, CDR1 is SGHAT and CDR2 FQNNGV. CDR3 DNA: TGTGCCAGCAGTTCGACAGGGTCGGAGGGGCCCCAGCATTTT. Encoded protein: CASSSTGSEGPQHF.

V and J are TRBV10-3 and TRBJ2-5; the match to TRBD1 covers 8 bases. V was clipped by 5 bases and J by 2 bases; unmatched bases: 1. The CDR3 consists of 13 residues. Germline V gene lookup returns CDR1 ENHRY and CDR2 SYGVKD. The DNA for the CDR3 is TGTGCCATCAGTAGGACAGGGCAAGAGACCCAGTACTTC. Residues: CAISRTGQETQYF.

Only a few counts were recorded for this clone. The V gene is TRBV30, the J gene TRBJ2-7, with D possibly being TRBD2 (5 bases). CDR3 length: 14 residues. Deletions cut 0 bases from V and 7 bases from J, with 16 bases between. Germline-derived CDR1 and CDR2 are GTSNPN and SVGIG (reference sequence). The CDR3 coding sequence is TGTGCCTGGAGTGTTTCCCGTTTTCGGGGTGAGCAGTACTTC. Translation gives CAWSVSRFRGEQYF.

Details on this clone: The conserved phenylalanine or tryptophan normally closing the CDR3 is absent here, so this likely arose from a read error. Because the CDR3's place on the DNA is in doubt, the DNA is left out and the CDR3 is given as listed by TCRdb. This chain joins TRBV6-5 and TRBJ1-2. Including both end residues, the CDR3 is 11 amino acids long. The germline V gene encodes CDR1 MNHEY and CDR2 SVGAGI. The CDR3 sequence: CATEGAGVYVV.

This clone is medium-sized by share. The chain uses TRBV4-1 and TRBJ2-1; 10 bases align to TRBD2. The trim removed 4 bases at V and 6 bases at J, leaving 6 bases unmatched. The germline V gene has CDR1 MGHRA and CDR2 YSYEKL. This CDR3 has 15 amino acids. The CDR3 nucleotides read TGCGCCAGCAGCCCGAAGCGGGGGGGAGGCAATGAGCAGTTCTTC. Its protein is CASSPKRGGGNEQFF.

The V and J genes are TRBV27 and TRBJ2-1; 8 bases map to TRBD1. V was clipped by 3 bases and J by 6 bases; unmatched bases: 7. CDR1 and CDR2 (germline): MNHEY, SMNVEV (reference sequence). CDR3 length: 15 residues. CDR3 bases: TGTGCCAGCAGTTTCGTTGGGACAGGTTCCAATGAGCAGTTCTTC. Protein product: CASSFVGTGSNEQFF.

This chain connects TRBV30 to TRBJ2-7, with 11 bases matching TRBD1. V was pared by 0 bases and J by 6 bases, with 4 bases of the junction left unmatched. In germline, CDR1 is GTSNPN, CDR2 SVGIG (reference sequence). The CDR3 spans 14 residues. The CDR3 coding sequence is TGTGCCTGGAGTGTGGACAGGGGGCTAGTCGAGCAGTACTTC. This sequence encodes CAWSVDRGLVEQYF.

The sample holds a few counts of this clone. The gene calls are TRBV9 and TRBJ2-7, with D maybe TRBD1 (6 bases). V dropped 4 bases and J dropped 7 bases, with 21 bases sitting between them. Germline CDR1 is SGDLS and CDR2 is YYNGEE. The CDR3 has 15 residues. The chain's CDR3 is CASSPRVQGTWEQYF. CDR3 in DNA: TGTGCCAGCAGCCCGCGGGTGCAGGGGACCTGGGAGCAGTACTTC.

V is TRBV7-8 and J is TRBJ2-5; D is possibly TRBD2 (5 bases). The CDR3 is made up of 14 amino acids. V was pared by 4 bases and J by 1 base, with 10 bases between. CDR1 is SGHVS, CDR2 FQNEAQ, per germline. The CDR3 loop reads CASSSKRIQETQYF. CDR3 sequence (DNA): TGTGCCAGCAGCTCCAAGCGGATCCAAGAGACCCAGTACTTC.

The rearrangement joins TRBV11-2 to TRBJ2-1, with D perhaps being TRBD1 or TRBD2 (5 bases each). CDR1 is SGHAT, CDR2 FQNNGV, per germline. V gave up 3 bases and J gave up 0 bases, with 18 bases separating them. The CDR3 spans 18 residues. Here the CDR3 reads CASSFEGSGLSSYNEQFF. For the CDR3, the DNA is TGTGCCAGCAGCTTTGAGGGGTCCGGATTAAGCTCCTACAATGAGCAGTTCTTC.

This clone has a single count. Other DNA variants within this sample encode the same CDR3. The chain carries TRBV29-1 and TRBJ1-2; D not resolved. Germline V lookup: CDR1 SQVTM, CDR2 ANQGSEA. This CDR3 spans 12 amino acids. Trimming removed 3 bases from V and 4 bases from J, with 9 bases in between. CDR3 sequence (DNA): TGCAGCGTTGACCGCGAGGGCTATGGCTACACCTTC. This codes for CSVDREGYGYTF.

This sequence joins TRBV9 and TRBJ2-2; possible D gene TRBD1, 6 bases. Per the germline V gene, CDR1 is SGDLS and CDR2 is YYNGEE. V gave up 5 bases and J gave up 4 bases, with 15 bases separating them. The CDR3 spans 15 residues. The CDR3 here is CASSLKWTVTGELFF. The CDR3, as DNA: TGTGCCAGCAGTTTAAAATGGACAGTCACCGGGGAGCTGTTTTTT.

V gene TRBV9 combines with J gene TRBJ2-1; 10 positions match TRBD2. The length of the CDR3 is 15 residues. Germline CDR1 and CDR2: SGDLS and YYNGEE. V shed 0 bases and J 7 bases; nucleotides not matched to a gene: 4. CDR3 DNA: TGTGCCAGCAGCGTAGGGAGCGGGGGGGCGAATGAGCAGTTCTTC. Amino acid sequence: CASSVGSGGANEQFF. Supplemented by reference TRBV9 and TRBJ2-1, the full variable domain reads DSGVTQTPKHLITATGQRVTLRCSPRSGDLSVYWYQQSLDQGLQFLIQYYNGEERAKGNILERFSAQQFPDLHSELNLSSLELGDSALYFCASSVGSGGANEQFFGPGTRLTVL.

The rearrangement uses TRBV7-6 and TRBJ1-2; 8 bases line up with TRBD1. Germline-derived CDR1 and CDR2 are SGHVS and FNYEAQ. CDR3 length equals 14 residues. V shed 4 bases, J shed 4 bases, and the junction held 5 bases outside the gene matches. The CDR3 DNA reads TGTGCCAGCAGCTCCGGGACAGGCTCCTATGGCTACACCTTC. Translation: CASSSGTGSYGYTF.

The J gene is TRBJ2-2, the V gene TRBV6-5; D assignment may be TRBD1 or TRBD2 (5 bases each). The germline gives CDR1 MNHEY, CDR2 SVGAGI. Deletions cut 7 bases from V and 4 bases from J, with 16 bases between. The CDR3 sequence is 15 residues long. CDR3 DNA sequence: TGTGCCAGCACCTACTGGGACGGAGCCACCGGGGAGCTGTTTTTT. This gives the protein CASTYWDGATGELFF.

This chain uses TRBV7-9 with TRBJ2-1, with D possibly TRBD2 on 6 matching bases. Germline loops: CDR1 SEHNR, CDR2 FQNEAQ (reference sequence). The CDR3 is 13 residues long. Deletions cut 4 bases from V and 4 bases from J, with 8 bases between. The CDR3 loop reads CASSSGDYNEQFF. The CDR3 bases are TGTGCCAGCAGCTCGGGGGATTACAATGAGCAGTTCTTC.